The 20 T cell receptor beta chains in this list originate from one sample, sequenced in a study of blood T cell repertoires in COVID-19 (TCRdb year 2020). Library preparation used the immunoSEQ multiplex PCR assay. TCRdb obtained this table from immuneACCESS and retained in-frame rearrangements with V and J assigned. These tables miss some clones; where compared with another copy, unresolved V genes account for less than half of the shortfall, and the remainder is unexplained. The sample contains about 100,000 clones, roughly 76% of them found a single time. Jointly, the top ten make up under 5.5% of the sample. Sequencing input: peripheral blood. The receptors derive from a man older than 75 with COVID-19, enrolled during active disease.

J is TRBJ1-1 and V is TRBV5-6; D possibly corresponds to TRBD1 (5 bases). With 2 bases removed from V and 6 bases from J, the gap between germline ends came to 17 bases. Germline V gene sequence: CDR1 SGHDT, CDR2 YYEEEE. This CDR3 has 15 amino acids. The CDR3 nucleotides read TGTGCCAGCAGCTTAGGGAGGCGGGGGTTCTCTGAAGCTTTCTTT. As protein: CASSLGRRGFSEAFF.

The genes are TRBV18 and TRBJ2-1; 7 bases match TRBD1. The CDR3 runs to 14 residues. CDR1 and CDR2 (germline): KGHSH, LQKENI. With 4 bases clipped from V and 5 bases from J, the junction kept 5 bases outside the gene matches. CDR3 in amino acids: CASSQDRTNNEQFF. Here the CDR3 DNA reads TGTGCCAGCTCACAGGACAGGACAAACAATGAGCAGTTCTTC.

The V and J genes are TRBV5-6 and TRBJ2-5, with 8 bases fitting TRBD1. This CDR3 is built from 17 residues. V shed 2 bases and J 1 base; nucleotides not matched to a gene: 10. From germline, CDR1 is SGHDT and CDR2 YYEEEE. The CDR3 DNA reads as TGTGCCAGCAGCTTCCTACCGACAGGGGCGATCCAAGAGACCCAGTACTTC. Translation: CASSFLPTGAIQETQYF.

The J gene is TRBJ2-2, the V gene TRBV5-5; tentative D call: TRBD2 (6 bases). Germline values: CDR1 SGHKS, CDR2 YYEKEE (reference sequence). The CDR3 has 13 amino acids. Trimming pared 0 bases from V and 9 bases from J, leaving 9 bases between. The CDR3 nucleotides read TGTGCCAGCAGCTTGGCCGGGGGTTGGGAGCTGTTTTTT. Residues: CASSLAGGWELFF.

The chain employs TRBV3-1 (or the pseudogene TRBV3-2) and TRBJ1-2, with D unresolved. Trimming shortened V by 10 bases and J by 7 bases, and 19 bases separated the two germline ends. Germline V gene data show CDR1 as LGHDT and CDR2 as YNNKEL (reference sequence). This CDR3 contains 13 residues. The CDR3 sequence is CATGWESFGGYTF. CDR3 sequence (DNA): TGTGCCACCGGTTGGGAGTCCTTTGGTGGCTACACCTTC.

The chain has TRBV19 and TRBJ1-4; D gene ambiguous. Germline assignment: CDR1 LNHDA and CDR2 SQIVND (reference sequence). With 4 bases removed from V and 7 bases from J, the gap between germline ends came to 4 bases. CDR3 length equals 11 residues. This CDR3 is CASSTLEKLFF. CDR3 sequence (DNA): TGTGCCAGTAGTACCCTTGAAAAACTGTTTTTT.

CDR3 amino acids: CASSGLGLEGTDTQYF. The DNA of the CDR3 is TGTGCCAGCAGTGGGTTGGGCCTGGAGGGCACAGATACGCAGTATTTT. The chain uses TRBV2 and TRBJ2-3, with D perhaps matching TRBD2 (5 bases). CDR3 length: 16 residues. V was shortened by 4 bases and J by 1 base, with 15 bases between the two germline ends. The germline V gene encodes CDR1 SNHLY and CDR2 FYNNEI.

V and J are TRBV2 and TRBJ2-2, with D hard to call. The CDR3 is 14 amino acids. From germline, CDR1 is SNHLY and CDR2 FYNNEI. Trimming took 7 bases from V and 0 from J, leaving 9 bases between them. CDR3 bases: TGTGCCAGCACCCGCAGTACGAACACCGGGGAGCTGTTTTTT. Translated, it gives CASTRSTNTGELFF.

The V gene is TRBV10-3, the J gene TRBJ2-5; TRBD1 is a possible D gene (5 bases). The CDR3 contains 13 residues. Germline assignment: CDR1 ENHRY and CDR2 SYGVKD. V dropped 6 bases and J dropped 2 bases, with 10 bases sitting between them. CDR3 sequence reads: CAIRSDSQETQYF. The CDR3 nucleotides are TGTGCCATCAGGTCAGACAGTCAAGAGACCCAGTACTTC.

The rearrangement joins TRBV7-6 to TRBJ1-1, with a possible D match to TRBD1 (6 bases). Germline-derived CDR1 and CDR2 are SGHVS and FNYEAQ. The CDR3 spans 15 residues. Trimming stripped 0 bases from V and 5 bases from J, with 13 bases between. The CDR3 loop is CASSLAFVGTTEAFF. The CDR3 DNA is TGTGCCAGCAGCTTAGCGTTTGTTGGGACAACTGAAGCTTTCTTT.

The rearrangement joins TRBV6-1 to TRBJ2-5; D is perhaps TRBD2 (5 bases). CDR1 is MNHNS and CDR2 is SASEGT in the germline V gene. The ends were cut back, 2 bases at V and 2 bases at J, with 12 bases in the middle. The CDR3 has 15 residues. The CDR3 DNA reads as TGTGCCAGCAGTGAAATGACTACCGCTCAAGAGACCCAGTACTTC. It encodes CASSEMTTAQETQYF.

This chain uses TRBV7-9 with TRBJ1-2; D unclear. V shed 1 base and J shed 4 bases, with 16 bases lying between them. The CDR3 contains 16 residues. Per germline, CDR1 SEHNR and CDR2 FQNEAQ (reference sequence). Written as DNA, the CDR3 is TGTGCCAGCAGCTTAGAGGAGTTCGAATTGGGCTATGGCTACACCTTC. Amino acid sequence: CASSLEEFELGYGYTF.

The chain has TRBV27 and TRBJ2-1, with 11 bases fitting TRBD2. Looked up from germline, CDR1 is MNHEY and CDR2 is SMNVEV (reference sequence). Trimming took 6 bases from V and 2 from J; bases not matched to a gene: 12. The CDR3 runs 18 residues. CDR3 amino acids: CASSVLAGALGAYNEQFF. The CDR3, as DNA: TGTGCCAGCAGCGTACTAGCGGGAGCATTAGGGGCCTACAATGAGCAGTTCTTC.

This clone showed up just a few times. The chain is built from TRBV27 and TRBJ2-7, with a weak D call TRBD2 (6 bases). The CDR3 extends over 14 amino acids. The germline V gene has CDR1 MNHEY and CDR2 SMNVEV (reference sequence). Trimming left V 5 bases short and J 3 bases short, with 14 bases between. CDR3 sequence reads: CASSVGTLNYEQYF. DNA for the CDR3: TGTGCCAGCAGTGTAGGGACTCTCAACTACGAGCAGTACTTC.

V is TRBV2 and J is TRBJ2-3; 8 nucleotides line up with TRBD1. Trimming cost V 7 bases and J 0 bases; bases outside gene matches: 12. CDR1 and CDR2 from the germline V gene are SNHLY and FYNNEI. The CDR3 runs to 17 residues. The CDR3 sequence: CASIRDRNIISTDTQYF. DNA of the CDR3: TGTGCCAGCATCCGGGACAGGAATATAATAAGCACAGATACGCAGTATTTT.

The chain has TRBV3-1 (or the pseudogene TRBV3-2) and TRBJ1-6; no clear D gene. Germline lookup yields CDR1 LGHDT and CDR2 YNNKEL (reference sequence). The V gene lost 8 bases and the J gene lost 0 bases, with 5 bases spanning the gap. CDR3 length: 13 amino acids. DNA of the CDR3: TGTGCCAGCGGGAGCTCCTATAATTCACCCCTCCACTTT. Its protein is CASGSSYNSPLHF.

This chain joins TRBV10-3 and TRBJ1-1; D is perhaps TRBD1 (5 bases). Trimming cost V 3 bases and J 7 bases, with 9 bases left between them. Per the germline V gene, CDR1 is ENHRY and CDR2 is SYGVKD. The CDR3 length is 12 residues. The CDR3 region is CAISERGVEAFF. In DNA form, the CDR3 reads TGTGCCATCAGTGAACGGGGGGTTGAAGCTTTCTTT.

This chain links TRBV5-1 with TRBJ2-3; perhaps TRBD1 as D (6 bases). The V and J ends lost 3 bases and 3 bases respectively, with 14 bases between them. CDR3 length equals 15 residues. Germline lookup yields CDR1 SGHRS and CDR2 YFSETQ. Here the CDR3 DNA reads TGCGCCAGCAGCTGGGGGCTGGGTAGTACAGATACGCAGTATTTT. This sequence encodes CASSWGLGSTDTQYF. The whole variable domain, remainder taken from reference TRBV5-1 and TRBJ2-3, is KAGVTQTPRYLIKTRGQQVTLSCSPISGHRSVSWYQQTPGQGLQFLFEYFSETQRNKGNFPGRFSGRQFSNSRSEMNVSTLELGDSALYLCASSWGLGSTDTQYFGPGTRLTVL.

The V call is TRBV10-3, the J call TRBJ1-4; TRBD1 agrees at 8 bases. The germline CDR1 and CDR2 sequences are ENHRY and SYGVKD. This CDR3 region has 14 residues. V was clipped by 6 bases and J by 8 bases; unmatched bases: 8. DNA for the CDR3: TGTGCCATCAGAGCCACAGGGGGTGGCGAAAAACTGTTTTTT. Translating it yields CAIRATGGGEKLFF.

This sequence joins TRBV27 and TRBJ1-1; TRBD1 matches at 11 bases. There are 15 residues in the CDR3. Germline V gene data show CDR1 as MNHEY and CDR2 as SMNVEV (reference sequence). V shed 6 bases and J 8 bases; nucleotides not matched to a gene: 11. CDR3 loop: CASRSEAGTGGEAFF. In DNA, the CDR3 is TGTGCCAGCAGGTCCGAAGCCGGGACAGGGGGGGAAGCTTTCTTT.